This T cell receptor (beta chain) was observed in a study of T cells in Graves' hyperthyroidism and ophthalmopathy. RNA transcripts were the template for amplifying TCR beta CDR3 regions. Carried out on the TCR CDR3, a first-round RT-PCR used the HTBI primer set. TCRdb reanalysed the multiplex PCR reads using MiXCR and keeps one entry per CDR3 protein. Seen here are about 840,000 distinct CDR3 sequences, roughly 40% observed once, and the top ten hold around 10%. Stability of Graves' hyperthyroidism was defined as absent ophthalmopathy progression within 18 months. The CDR3 runs 12 residues. Germline V gene sequence: CDR1 DFQATT, CDR2 SNEGSKA (reference sequence). The V and J ends lost 3 bases and 9 bases, in that order; junction bases with no gene match: 1.

The receptor was isolated from a man younger than 30 with Graves' hyperthyroidism. The sequenced sample was blood. The V call is TRBV20-1, the J call TRBJ1-5; 11 bases are a match to TRBD1. Here the CDR3 reads CSARDRGRPQHF. For the CDR3, the DNA is TGCAGTGCTAGGGACAGGGGGCGGCCCCAGCATTTT.